The source of this T cell receptor (beta chain) is a study of blood T cells in healthy people across ages (dated by TCRdb to the mid-2010s). A note on the overall study: Template switching captured roughly one uniquely barcoded TCR beta cDNA molecule per two T cells in model experiments. The study measured age-related changes in TCR beta repertoire diversity using deep sequencing normalized with unique cDNA molecular identifiers. The donors were split into four age groups: young (average about 16 years), middle-aged (roughly 39), aged (roughly 68) and long-lived (roughly 88). To avoid experimental bias, donors of different ages were distributed randomly across sequencing lanes. Two additional independent replicas of 1 million unique cDNA reads from the same blood draw were analyzed for two donors (one aged 18 to 30 and one aged 80 or older). Overall study results and their limits: Compared with the aged group, the long-lived group had more naive CD4+ T cells, fewer expanded clones and increased TCR diversity, suggesting age selection. Since profiling was done on bulk unsorted PBMCs, naive and antigen-experienced compartments could not be conclusively compared. As age increased, observed TCR beta diversity per million T cells dropped in a roughly linear way, and a significant reduction was already evident by age 40. Estimates of total diversity from one million sequenced T cells were regarded as lower bounds and underestimates. Because the CMV infection status of the donors was unknown, age-related changes in expanded clonotypes may potentially have been confounded. A strong correlation was found between observed TCR beta diversity and the percentage of naive T cells measured by flow cytometry.

There are a few counts of this clonotype. Its specific antigen is unknown. Base-call qualities are not available, and no considerably larger clone is one nucleotide away. The CDR3 spans 15 residues, from the cysteine through the phenylalanine. The retained sequence is limited to the CDR3, 45 bases, with the frame set at the first base. V is pruned by 1 base and J by 4 bases, leaving 7 bases of the junction without a gene match. CDR1 and CDR2 were assigned from the germline V gene as LGHNA and YNFKEQ. Systemically healthy Caucasian individuals from Russia, 39 in total and aged about 6 to 95 years, were included as donors. About 9.8 milliliters of peripheral blood were drawn from each donor into EDTA-treated Vacutainer tubes. Ficoll-Paque density-gradient centrifugation was used to isolate PBMCs, with at least 6.5 million per sample. Trizol reagent was used to extract total RNA from PBMCs, with at least 6 micrograms per sample. For every donor, flow cytometry on a PBMC aliquot measured the percentage of naive CD45RAhigh/CD27high T cells.

The receptor library was made with 5' RACE. The sample was run on an Illumina HiSeq 2500. A second roughly 6 to 11 cycle PCR used a sample-barcoded 5' primer and a J-beta primer mix. A template-switch 5' adaptor carrying 12 random nucleotides introduced a unique molecular identifier onto each TCR beta cDNA molecule. Each sample yielded at least 2.5 million CDR3-containing paired-end reads. First-strand cDNA synthesis was performed from all RNA using the Mint cDNA synthesis kit, with priming by a TRBC-specific oligonucleotide. After uracil-DNA glycosylase treatment, a first 18-cycle PCR used universal primers M1SS and BC2_uni_R on all cDNA. Under the source paper's analysis protocol: For normalization, 1 million high-quality reads were randomly selected from each sample, with every read carrying a distinct molecular identifier. Reads sharing molecular identifiers were discarded rather than binned into consensus sequences. MiTCR, set to a Q25 quality threshold and the strictest error-elimination algorithm, was used for CDR3 identification, clonotype clustering and error correction. A nonparametric unseen species model with Euler transformation was used to estimate a lower bound on total TCR beta diversity. TCRdb trimmed the raw reads at Q25, called clones with MiXCR and kept productive beta chains. CDR3 protein sequences are deduplicated, and each keeps its most common genes and DNA. These V and J calls rely on TCRdb rather than the paper's analysis. The sample has approximately 670,000 distinct CDR3 sequences on record, 35% to 50% of them singletons. The ten largest clonotypes hold about 30% of the sample.

This receptor was taken from a man older than 75 in good health. Source material: blood. The chain links TRBV4-2 with TRBJ2-7; TRBD2 aligns with 7 central bases. The DNA is as follows: TGTGCCAGCAGCCAAGGTCCGGGACTACAATACGAGCAGTACTTC. Its coded protein is CASSQGPGLQYEQYF.